These 10 T cell receptor beta chains came from one sample sequenced in a study of cytomegalovirus exposure and HLA in healthy donors (dated by TCRdb to the late 2010s). The method was the immunoSEQ multiplex PCR assay. A mixture of 60 forward primers for TCR Vbeta segments and 13 reverse primers for TCR Jbeta segments was used in the multiplex PCR. Here the immuneACCESS table is served through TCRdb, limited to in-frame sequences with V and J called. Missing clones are a known gap in these copies; in checked studies unresolved V genes cover under half, and the rest lacks a known reason. The sample table records approximately 200,000 clones; roughly 79% of these occur just once. The top ten hold around 2% of the sample. The source material was PBMCs. The receptors here all came from a man younger than 35 in good health and CMV-seronegative.

Details on this clone: A read error may account for a junction end that differs from germline. The chain is built from TRBV7-7 and TRBJ2-2, with 14 bases matching TRBD2. CDR3 length: 19 amino acids. Germline CDR1 is SSHAT and CDR2 is FNYEAQ (reference sequence). This CDR3 is CASSLVPGTSGSDTGELFF. The CDR3 bases are TGTGCTAGCAGCTTAGTGCCCGGGACTAGCGGGAGTGACACCGGGGAGCTGTTTTTT.

The chain has TRBV5-1 and TRBJ2-3; 7 bases agree with TRBD1. The CDR3 is made up of 15 amino acids. The V and J ends lost 1 base and 2 bases, in that order; junction bases with no gene match: 4. From germline, CDR1 is SGHRS and CDR2 YFSETQ. The CDR3 DNA is TGCGCCAGCAGCTTGTGGGGACAGAACACAGATACGCAGTATTTT. Translated, it gives CASSLWGQNTDTQYF. Based on the CDR3 plus reference TRBV5-1 and TRBJ2-3, the full variable domain is KAGVTQTPRYLIKTRGQQVTLSCSPISGHRSVSWYQQTPGQGLQFLFEYFSETQRNKGNFPGRFSGRQFSNSRSEMNVSTLELGDSALYLCASSLWGQNTDTQYFGPGTRLTVL.

This chain connects TRBV5-1 to TRBJ2-5; D is uncertain. The J call is in doubt because the DNA end fits TRBJ2-7 better. The CDR3 is made up of 11 amino acids. Germline CDR1 SGHRS, CDR2 YFSETQ. The CDR3 sequence is CASSLVGEQYF. The DNA of the CDR3 is TGCGCCAGCAGCTTGGTGGGCGAGCAGTACTTC.

This clone was seen just once. The CDR3 nucleotides are TGTGCCAGCAGTAAAAGCGGGAGCTCCTACGAGCAGTACTTC. Translation gives CASSKSGSSYEQYF. The chain couples TRBV6-6 to TRBJ2-7; the match to TRBD2 covers 8 bases. The V gene end was trimmed by 5 bases and the J gene end by 0 bases; junction bases not matched to a gene: 3. CDR3 length equals 14 residues. Germline assignment: CDR1 MNHNY and CDR2 SVGAGI (reference sequence).

The chain combines TRBV4-1 with TRBJ2-3; TRBD1 matches 7 bases. The CDR3 is 16 amino acids. Losses at the gene ends were 0 bases for V and 1 base for J; bases not matched to a gene: 4. Germline loops: CDR1 MGHRA, CDR2 YSYEKL. The CDR3 coding sequence is TGCGCCAGCAGCCAAGAAAAGGGGGCCGGCACAGATACGCAGTATTTT. Its translation is CASSQEKGAGTDTQYF.

This chain uses TRBV7-9 with TRBJ1-5; maybe TRBD1 (5 bases). The V gene lost 8 bases and the J gene lost 7 bases, with 12 bases spanning the gap. The CDR3 sequence is 12 residues long. Germline assignment: CDR1 SEHNR and CDR2 FQNEAQ (reference sequence). Here the CDR3 reads CASSPGDQPQHF. The CDR3 coding sequence is TGTGCCAGCTCCCCGGGGGACCAGCCCCAGCATTTT. Together with reference TRBV7-9 and TRBJ1-5, the CDR3 gives the full variable domain: DTGVSQNPRHKITKRGQNVTFRCDPISEHNRLYWYRQTLGQGPEFLTYFQNEAQLEKSRLLSDRFSAERPKGSFSTLEIQRTEQGDSAMYLCASSPGDQPQHFGDGTRLSIL.

The V and J genes are TRBV18 and TRBJ2-7; 7 nucleotides agree with TRBD1. CDR3 length: 16 amino acids. Germline V gene data show CDR1 as KGHSH and CDR2 as LQKENI. The junction had 9 bases not matched to a gene; V was cut back by 4 bases and J by 0 bases. The CDR3 nucleotides are TGTGCCAGCTCACTATACAGGGGAACCTCCTCCTACGAGCAGTACTTC. Protein product: CASSLYRGTSSYEQYF. Full variable domain (missing parts from reference TRBV18 and TRBJ2-7): NAGVMQNPRHLVRRRGQEARLRCSPMKGHSHVYWYRQLPEEGLKFMVYLQKENIIDESGMPKERFSAEFPKEGPSILRIQQVVRGDSAAYFCASSLYRGTSSYEQYFGPGTRLTVT.

The rearrangement uses TRBV21-1 and TRBJ2-7; the table's D call, TRBD1, was not checked against the DNA. TRBV21-1 is flagged as a pseudogene. CDR3 length: 14 residues. CDR3 loop: CASSRTDISYEQYF. CDR3 nucleotides: TGTGCCAGCAGCAGGACGGACATCTCCTACGAGCAGTACTTC.

This rearrangement joins TRBV2 to TRBJ1-1; 7 bases fit TRBD1. Germline values: CDR1 SNHLY, CDR2 FYNNEI. This CDR3 has 15 amino acids. With 7 bases clipped from V and 2 bases from J, the junction kept 10 bases outside the gene matches. This CDR3 is CASTETRTGNTEAFF. CDR3 bases: TGTGCCAGCACTGAGACTCGGACAGGTAACACTGAAGCTTTCTTT.

The CDR3 sequence: CASSMGQGSSFF. The CDR3 region has the DNA TGTGCCAGTAGTATGGGACAGGGGAGTTCTTTCTTT. This chain uses TRBV19 with TRBJ1-1, with 10 bases fitting TRBD1. The CDR3 contains 12 residues. The germline V gene has CDR1 LNHDA and CDR2 SQIVND (reference sequence). J was trimmed by 12 bases and V by 3 bases; bases with no gene match: 4.